The clone carrying this TCR beta chain was observed a handful of times. Germline values: CDR1 SGHRS, CDR2 YFSETQ. CDR3 length equals 15 residues. J lost 9 bases, V lost 6 bases, and 13 bases had no gene match. This record belongs to a study of blood T cell repertoires in COVID-19. Study-wide context: Researchers got acute and convalescent COVID-19 samples from the United States, Italy and Spain. PBMCs, B-cell-depleted T cells, or T cells were the source of the cDNA or gDNA that made up the material.

Under the authors' procedure: From reference gene primer amplification, estimates of nucleated cell counts were derived. This table comes from immunoSEQ multiplex PCR, and its TCRdb copy is limited to in-frame clones, with some not included. Clone size and V and J calls were adopted from that table, with D and trimming inferred from the DNA. Of hundreds of thousands of clones detected, 80% to 90% appear once; the ten largest clones hold around a tenth. Enrollment of patients from Seattle took place during active infection, with longitudinal follow-up. This receptor was taken from a man aged 50 to 60 with COVID-19, enrolled during active disease. The J gene is TRBJ2-1, the V gene TRBV5-1; 9 bases map to TRBD2. Sample: peripheral blood. CDR3 loop: CASKRGGASIPEQFF. CDR3 coding DNA: TGCGCCAGCAAACGCGGGGGGGCGTCCATTCCTGAGCAGTTCTTC.